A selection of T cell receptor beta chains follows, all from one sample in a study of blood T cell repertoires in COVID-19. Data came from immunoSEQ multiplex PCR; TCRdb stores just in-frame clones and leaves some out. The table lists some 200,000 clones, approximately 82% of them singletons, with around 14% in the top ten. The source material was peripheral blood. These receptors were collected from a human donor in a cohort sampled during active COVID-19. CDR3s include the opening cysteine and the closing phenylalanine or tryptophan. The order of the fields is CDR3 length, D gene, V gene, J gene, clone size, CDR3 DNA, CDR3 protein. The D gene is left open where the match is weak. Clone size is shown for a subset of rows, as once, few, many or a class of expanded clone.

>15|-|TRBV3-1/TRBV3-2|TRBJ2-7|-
TGTGCCAGCAGCTCTCCTAGCGCTTTCTCCTACGAGCAGTACTTC
CASSSPSAFSYEQYF
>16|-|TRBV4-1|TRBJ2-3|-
TGCGCCAGCAGCCAAGAATGGGGGAGGGGGGCAGATACGCAGTATTTT
CASSQEWGRGADTQYF
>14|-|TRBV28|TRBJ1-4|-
TGTGCCAGCAGTTTATACAGTACTAATGAAAAACTGTTTTTT
CASSLYSTNEKLFF
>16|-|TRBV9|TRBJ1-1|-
TGTGCCAGCAGCGCGACCCTAGGGGAGGGGAACACTGAAGCTTTCTTT
CASSATLGEGNTEAFF
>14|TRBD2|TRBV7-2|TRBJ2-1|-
TGTGCCAGCAGCTTAGGATCTAGCGGGAGCATGCAGTTCTTC
CASSLGSSGSMQFF
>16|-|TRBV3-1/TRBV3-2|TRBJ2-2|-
TGTGCCAGCAGCACATGGGGGAGGAGGAACACCGGGGAGCTGTTTTTT
CASSTWGRRNTGELFF
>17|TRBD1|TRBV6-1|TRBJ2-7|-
TGTGCCAGCAGTGTATTCTCTGGGACAGGGGGCTTCCACGAGCAGTACTTC
CASSVFSGTGGFHEQYF
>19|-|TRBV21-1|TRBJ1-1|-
TGTGCCAGCAGCGAGAGTCCCAGGGGGCGCTTACTTAGTAACACTGAAGCTTTCTTT
CASSESPRGRLLSNTEAFF
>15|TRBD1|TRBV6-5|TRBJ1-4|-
TGTGCCAGCAGAGCAACAGGGGGGGCTAATGAAAAACTGTTTTTT
CASRATGGANEKLFF
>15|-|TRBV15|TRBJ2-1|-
TGTGCCACCAGCACCCGACAGCGCTCCTACAATGAGCAGTTCTTC
CATSTRQRSYNEQFF
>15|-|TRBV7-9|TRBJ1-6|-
TGTGCCAGCAGCTTAACAACAGGACCTAATTCACCCCTCCACTTT
CASSLTTGPNSPLHF
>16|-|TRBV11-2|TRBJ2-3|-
TGTGCCAGCAGCCTAGGGGGGGGACGCCGCACAGATACGCAGTATTTT
CASSLGGGRRTDTQYF
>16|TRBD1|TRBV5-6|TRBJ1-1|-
TGTGCCAGCAGCTTTACAAGGACAGGGTTAAACACTGAAGCTTTCTTT
CASSFTRTGLNTEAFF
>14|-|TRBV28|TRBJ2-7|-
TGTGCCAGCAGTTTAGGGCAGTTGGCCTACGAGCAGTACTTC
CASSLGQLAYEQYF
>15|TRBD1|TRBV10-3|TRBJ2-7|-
TGTGCCATCAGTGACCCCGGGACAGGGTCCTACGAGCAGTACTTC
CAISDPGTGSYEQYF
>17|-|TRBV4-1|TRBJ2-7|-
TGCGCCAGCAGCCAAGATCCGGACAAAAAGGGGTTGTACGAGCAGTACTTC
CASSQDPDKKGLYEQYF
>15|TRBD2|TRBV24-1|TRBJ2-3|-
TGTGCCACCAGTGCGGCTAGCGGGAGCACAGATACGCAGTATTTT
CATSAASGSTDTQYF
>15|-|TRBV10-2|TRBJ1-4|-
TGCGCCAGCAGTGAGGTCTCCGCAACTAATGAAAAACTGTTTTTT
CASSEVSATNEKLFF
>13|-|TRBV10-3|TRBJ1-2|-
TGTGCCATCAGTGAGACAGAATTATATGGCTACACCTTC
CAISETELYGYTF
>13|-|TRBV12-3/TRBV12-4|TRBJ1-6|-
TGTGCCAGCAGTTTAGATAATAATTCACCCCTCCACTTT
CASSLDNNSPLHF
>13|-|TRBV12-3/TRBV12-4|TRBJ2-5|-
TGTGCCAGCACCCTTGGGAGCGAAGAGACCCAGTACTTC
CASTLGSEETQYF
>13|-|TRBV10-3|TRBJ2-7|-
TGTGCCATCAGTGATCTTAGCTCCTACGAGCAGTACTTC
CAISDLSSYEQYF
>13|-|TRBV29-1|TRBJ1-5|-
TGCAGCGTTATCGCAGGGGGCAATCAGCCCCAGCATTTT
CSVIAGGNQPQHF
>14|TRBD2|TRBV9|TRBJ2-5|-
TGTGCCAGCAGCGTAGCGGGAGGGGTTAAGACCCAGTACTTC
CASSVAGGVKTQYF
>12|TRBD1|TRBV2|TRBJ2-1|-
TGTGCCAGCAGCGCACAGGGGCATCAGCAGTTCTTC
CASSAQGHQQFF
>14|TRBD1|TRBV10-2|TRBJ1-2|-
TGCGCCAGCGCCCCGGGACAGGGACTCTATGGCTACACCTTC
CASAPGQGLYGYTF
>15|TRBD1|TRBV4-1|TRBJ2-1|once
TGCGCCAGCAGCCAGGGACAGGGGAAAGCCAATGAGCAGTTCTTC
CASSQGQGKANEQFF
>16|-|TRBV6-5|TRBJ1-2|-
TGTGCCAGCAGTTACGGGAATCAGCGGGCTAACTATGGCTACACCTTC
CASSYGNQRANYGYTF
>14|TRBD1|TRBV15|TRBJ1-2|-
TGTGCCACCAGCACCGACAGGGTAAACTATGGCTACACCTTC
CATSTDRVNYGYTF
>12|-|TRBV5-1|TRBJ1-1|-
TGCGCCAGCAGCTTGGTCGGGGAGGAAGCTTTCTTT
CASSLVGEEAFF
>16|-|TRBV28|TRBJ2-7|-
TGTGCCAGCACAGGTGTGAGCGGGAAGGGGGATCTCGAGCAGTACTTC
CASTGVSGKGDLEQYF
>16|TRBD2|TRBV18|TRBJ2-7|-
TGTGCCAGCTCACCAGAACTAGCGGGATCCCCCTACGAGCAGTACTTC
CASSPELAGSPYEQYF
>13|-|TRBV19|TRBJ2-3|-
TGTGCCAGTAATAGGCAGGGGACAGATACGCAGTATTTT
CASNRQGTDTQYF
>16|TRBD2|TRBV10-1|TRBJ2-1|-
TGCGCCAGCAGTGAGTCAACTAGCGGAATATACAATGAGCAGTTCTTC
CASSESTSGIYNEQFF
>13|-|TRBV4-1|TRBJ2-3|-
TGCGCCAGCAGCCAACAGGGGTCAGATACGCAGTATTTT
CASSQQGSDTQYF
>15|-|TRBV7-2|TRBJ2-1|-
TGTGCCAGCAGCTTAGAACCCCTTAGTTACAATGAGCAGTTCTTC
CASSLEPLSYNEQFF
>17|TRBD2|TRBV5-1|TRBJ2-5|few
TGCGCCAGCAGCCCGGGACTAGCGGTGGGGTACCAAGAGACCCAGTACTTC
CASSPGLAVGYQETQYF
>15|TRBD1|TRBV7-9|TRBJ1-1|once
TGTGCCAGCAGCCCGCCCGGGACAGGGAGAACTGAAGCTTTCTTT
CASSPPGTGRTEAFF
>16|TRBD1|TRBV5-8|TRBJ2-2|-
TGTGCCAGCGTACTGGGACAGATCTCGAACACCGGGGAGCTGTTTTTT
CASVLGQISNTGELFF
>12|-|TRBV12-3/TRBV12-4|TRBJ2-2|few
TGTGCCAGCAGTTTGGGGGGTCGGGAGCTGTTTTTT
CASSLGGRELFF